Listed below are T cell receptor beta chains from one sample, sequenced in a study of beta chain features in type 1 diabetes. Produced via immunoSEQ multiplex PCR; TCRdb's table is partial and in-frame only. The repertoire consists of some 160,000 clones, with approximately 8.7% occurring once and the leading ten covering 0.7%. Sequenced: central memory CD4+ T cells from blood. Receptors originate from a woman in her thirties with type 1 diabetes. CDR3s include the opening cysteine and the closing phenylalanine or tryptophan. D genes are given only for firm matches. The size field is filled for only some rows; it gives once, few, many or a size class.

J gene: TRBJ2-6
D gene: -
V gene: TRBV5-1
clone size: -
CDR3 DNA: TGCGCCAGCAGCTTCGGCGGGAACGCTGGGGCCAACGTCCTGACTTTC
CDR3 protein: CASSFGGNAGANVLTF

J gene: TRBJ2-7
D gene: -
V gene: TRBV6-6
clone size: -
CDR3 DNA: TGTGCCAGCAGTTACTCAGGGAGTTCCTACGAGCAGTACTTC
CDR3 protein: CASSYSGSSYEQYF

J gene: TRBJ2-7
D gene: TRBD2
V gene: TRBV4-2
clone size: -
CDR3 DNA: TGTGCCAGCAGCCACCAGACTAGCGGCGGCTCTCAAAGCTCCTACGAGCAGTACTTC
CDR3 protein: CASSHQTSGGSQSSYEQYF

J gene: TRBJ2-1
D gene: -
V gene: TRBV20-1
clone size: -
CDR3 DNA: TGCAGTGCTAGTATCCATGAGCAGTTCTTC
CDR3 protein: CSASIHEQFF

J gene: TRBJ1-2
D gene: TRBD1
V gene: TRBV30
clone size: many
CDR3 DNA: TGTGCCTGGAGTGTACAGGGGTTCTGGACCTTC
CDR3 protein: CAWSVQGFWTF

J gene: TRBJ1-1
D gene: TRBD1
V gene: TRBV7-9
clone size: many
CDR3 DNA: TGTGCCAGCAGCTGGGACAGAAATGAAGCTTTCTTT
CDR3 protein: CASSWDRNEAFF

J gene: TRBJ2-1
D gene: -
V gene: TRBV6-6
clone size: -
CDR3 DNA: TGTGCCAGCAGCCGGGGAGCGGTGACCTACAATGAGCAGTTCTTC
CDR3 protein: CASSRGAVTYNEQFF

J gene: TRBJ2-6
D gene: -
V gene: TRBV28
clone size: few
CDR3 DNA: TGTGCCAGCAGTCCCGAAAGGTTTCAGGGATTCCCTGGGGCCAACGTCCTGACTTTC
CDR3 protein: CASSPERFQGFPGANVLTF

J gene: TRBJ1-4
D gene: TRBD1
V gene: TRBV28
clone size: few
CDR3 DNA: TGTGCCAGCAACCCAACGGGCAGGGGGGCTAATGAAAAACTGTTTTTT
CDR3 protein: CASNPTGRGANEKLFF

J gene: TRBJ1-4
D gene: -
V gene: TRBV7-8
clone size: few
CDR3 DNA: TGTGCCAGCAGCCTTACAACAGATGAAAAACTGTTTTTT
CDR3 protein: CASSLTTDEKLFF

J gene: TRBJ2-1
D gene: TRBD2
V gene: TRBV28
clone size: -
CDR3 DNA: TGTGCCAGCAGTCTCTTAGGGACTAGCGGGACGAATGAGCAGTTCTTC
CDR3 protein: CASSLLGTSGTNEQFF

J gene: TRBJ1-1
D gene: -
V gene: TRBV7-9
clone size: few
CDR3 DNA: TGTGCCAGCAGCTTTTCTGCGGGTGAAGCTTTCTTT
CDR3 protein: CASSFSAGEAFF

J gene: TRBJ1-2
D gene: -
V gene: TRBV2
clone size: -
CDR3 DNA: TGTGCCACCCTCCGGGACACTAACTATGGCTACACCTTC
CDR3 protein: CATLRDTNYGYTF

J gene: TRBJ1-2
D gene: TRBD1
V gene: TRBV10-3
clone size: few
CDR3 DNA: TGTGCCATCAGTAATAGTATCCGGGACAGGCCTGCCCCTCATGGCTACACCTTC
CDR3 protein: CAISNSIRDRPAPHGYTF

J gene: TRBJ2-1
D gene: -
V gene: TRBV7-3
clone size: -
CDR3 DNA: TGTGCCAGCAGCTTAAACCAGTACAATGAGCAGTTCTTC
CDR3 protein: CASSLNQYNEQFF

J gene: TRBJ1-4
D gene: -
V gene: TRBV7-6
clone size: few
CDR3 DNA: TGTGCCAGCAGCTTATCGGCAGGGACTAATGAAAAACTGTTTTTT
CDR3 protein: CASSLSAGTNEKLFF

J gene: TRBJ2-1
D gene: -
V gene: TRBV9
clone size: -
CDR3 DNA: TGTGCCAGCAGCGGAGGCGAGGGTATTCCGTCCTACAATGAGCAGTTCTTC
CDR3 protein: CASSGGEGIPSYNEQFF

J gene: TRBJ2-1
D gene: -
V gene: TRBV11-3
clone size: -
CDR3 DNA: TGTGCCAGCAGCTTATCAGGAATCTCCTACAATGAGCAGTTCTTC
CDR3 protein: CASSLSGISYNEQFF

J gene: TRBJ2-1
D gene: TRBD2
V gene: TRBV19
clone size: few
CDR3 DNA: TGTGCCAGTAGTACCCAAGCGACTAGCGGGAGCGATGAGCAGTTCTTC
CDR3 protein: CASSTQATSGSDEQFF

J gene: TRBJ2-1
D gene: TRBD2
V gene: TRBV2
clone size: few
CDR3 DNA: TGTGCCAGCAGTGAAGCGTTGCGGGAGGAGTTCTTC
CDR3 protein: CASSEALREEFF

J gene: TRBJ2-1
D gene: -
V gene: TRBV7-9
clone size: -
CDR3 DNA: TGTGCCAGCAGCTTAGATATCCCCAATGAGCAGTTCTTC
CDR3 protein: CASSLDIPNEQFF

J gene: TRBJ2-1
D gene: TRBD2
V gene: TRBV29-1
clone size: -
CDR3 DNA: TGCAGCGTGATGGGACTAGCGGGAGGTAGCTCCTACAATGAGCAGTTCTTC
CDR3 protein: CSVMGLAGGSSYNEQFF

J gene: TRBJ2-3
D gene: TRBD1
V gene: TRBV2
clone size: -
CDR3 DNA: TGTGCCAGCAGTGGGGACAGGGGGGACACAGATACGCAGTATTTT
CDR3 protein: CASSGDRGDTDTQYF

J gene: TRBJ2-3
D gene: -
V gene: TRBV6-5
clone size: few
CDR3 DNA: TGTGCCAGCAGTTACTCGGGGGGTACAGATACGCAGTATTTT
CDR3 protein: CASSYSGGTDTQYF

J gene: TRBJ1-2
D gene: -
V gene: TRBV7-3
clone size: few
CDR3 DNA: TGTGCCAGCAGCTTAAATCAGGGCTGGGACTACACCTTC
CDR3 protein: CASSLNQGWDYTF

J gene: TRBJ1-1
D gene: -
V gene: TRBV7-3
clone size: -
CDR3 DNA: TGTGCCAGCAGCGAGAACGTGAACACTGAAGCTTTCTTT
CDR3 protein: CASSENVNTEAFF

J gene: TRBJ1-4
D gene: -
V gene: TRBV18
clone size: -
CDR3 DNA: TGTGCCAGCTCAAACGGACAGATAAGTGGAGAAAAACTGTTTTTT
CDR3 protein: CASSNGQISGEKLFF

J gene: TRBJ2-5
D gene: -
V gene: TRBV4-2
clone size: -
CDR3 DNA: TGTGCCAGCAGCCAAGATCTAGCAGGGGTTCGGGTAGAGACCCAGTACTTC
CDR3 protein: CASSQDLAGVRVETQYF

J gene: TRBJ2-7
D gene: TRBD2
V gene: TRBV10-3
clone size: -
CDR3 DNA: TGTGCCATCAGTACCGCGCGGGAGGGGAGCGAGCAGTACTTC
CDR3 protein: CAISTAREGSEQYF

J gene: TRBJ1-2
D gene: TRBD1
V gene: TRBV14
clone size: few
CDR3 DNA: TGTGCCAGCAGCCAAGTCGGGACAGCTAACTATGGCTACACCTTC
CDR3 protein: CASSQVGTANYGYTF

J gene: TRBJ1-4
D gene: -
V gene: TRBV7-8
clone size: -
CDR3 DNA: TGTGCCAGCAGCGAAAGCCACGAAAAACTGTTTTTT
CDR3 protein: CASSESHEKLFF

J gene: TRBJ2-1
D gene: TRBD2
V gene: TRBV5-4
clone size: few
CDR3 DNA: TGTGCCAGCAGCCTTTCCGGACTAGCGAGCCCCTACAATGAGCAGTTCTTC
CDR3 protein: CASSLSGLASPYNEQFF

J gene: TRBJ1-2
D gene: -
V gene: TRBV19
clone size: few
CDR3 DNA: TGTGCCAGTACCCGCAGGGCTGGTGGCTACACCTTC
CDR3 protein: CASTRRAGGYTF

J gene: TRBJ2-1
D gene: TRBD2
V gene: TRBV7-3
clone size: -
CDR3 DNA: TGTGCCAGCAGCTTAACTTCTAGCGGGGACATCCGGGAGCAGTTCTTC
CDR3 protein: CASSLTSSGDIREQFF

J gene: TRBJ1-5
D gene: TRBD1
V gene: TRBV27
clone size: -
CDR3 DNA: TGTGCCAGCAGCCCGGACAGGGGATATCAGCCCCAGCATTTT
CDR3 protein: CASSPDRGYQPQHF

J gene: TRBJ2-5
D gene: -
V gene: TRBV19
clone size: few
CDR3 DNA: TGTGCCAGTAGTCCCCCCTCAGAGACCCAGTACTTC
CDR3 protein: CASSPPSETQYF

J gene: TRBJ1-2
D gene: -
V gene: TRBV28
clone size: few
CDR3 DNA: TGTGCCAGCACCACCCTAGGAGTATATGGCTACACCTTC
CDR3 protein: CASTTLGVYGYTF

J gene: TRBJ1-2
D gene: -
V gene: TRBV23-1
clone size: -
CDR3 DNA: TGCGCCAGCAGTCAGGGGCAGGGAATCTACACCTTC
CDR3 protein: CASSQGQGIYTF

J gene: TRBJ1-2
D gene: TRBD1
V gene: TRBV5-1
clone size: few
CDR3 DNA: TGCGCCAGCAACTCGGGACAGGTCAGCTATGGCTACACCTTC
CDR3 protein: CASNSGQVSYGYTF

J gene: TRBJ2-5
D gene: -
V gene: TRBV18
clone size: few
CDR3 DNA: TGTGCCAGCTCACCGGGACTTTTACAAGAGACCCAGTACTTC
CDR3 protein: CASSPGLLQETQYF

J gene: TRBJ2-2
D gene: TRBD1
V gene: TRBV28
clone size: -
CDR3 DNA: TGTGCCAGCAGTAATGGACAGGACGACACCGGGGAGCTGTTTTTT
CDR3 protein: CASSNGQDDTGELFF

J gene: TRBJ2-1
D gene: TRBD1
V gene: TRBV5-1
clone size: few
CDR3 DNA: TGCGCCAGCAGCTTTACCGCACAGGGGGCATATGAGCAGTTCTTC
CDR3 protein: CASSFTAQGAYEQFF

J gene: TRBJ1-4
D gene: TRBD1
V gene: TRBV4-2
clone size: -
CDR3 DNA: TGTGCCAGCAGCTCGACAGGGGACGAAAAACTGTTTTTT
CDR3 protein: CASSSTGDEKLFF

J gene: TRBJ2-1
D gene: TRBD2
V gene: TRBV14
clone size: -
CDR3 DNA: TGTGCCAGCAGCCAAGATAGACTAGCGGTACGGTTCTTC
CDR3 protein: CASSQDRLAVRFF

J gene: TRBJ1-1
D gene: -
V gene: TRBV30
clone size: -
CDR3 DNA: TGTGCCTGGAACTCAATCGACAGGAACACTGAAGCTTTCTTT
CDR3 protein: CAWNSIDRNTEAFF

J gene: TRBJ2-7
D gene: TRBD1
V gene: TRBV6-6
clone size: few
CDR3 DNA: TGTGCCAGCACCCTCGGACAGGGGGCCAGAGAGCAGTACTTC
CDR3 protein: CASTLGQGAREQYF

J gene: TRBJ1-5
D gene: -
V gene: TRBV30
clone size: few
CDR3 DNA: TGTGCCTGGACCAAGACCGTGGAGGAGCCCCAGCATTTT
CDR3 protein: CAWTKTVEEPQHF

J gene: TRBJ1-1
D gene: TRBD1
V gene: TRBV5-1
clone size: few
CDR3 DNA: TGCGCCAGCAGCTCCGGGACAGGGAGCGACACTGAAGCTTTCTTT
CDR3 protein: CASSSGTGSDTEAFF

J gene: TRBJ2-1
D gene: -
V gene: TRBV28
clone size: few
CDR3 DNA: TGTGCCAGCACCCCGACGGGACAAGCATTGGGGCATGAGCAGTTCTTC
CDR3 protein: CASTPTGQALGHEQFF

J gene: TRBJ1-2
D gene: TRBD1
V gene: TRBV29-1
clone size: -
CDR3 DNA: TGCAGCGTTGGTCGGGACAGGGGGGCGGAAGGCTACACCTTC
CDR3 protein: CSVGRDRGAEGYTF

J gene: TRBJ2-7
D gene: -
V gene: TRBV7-9
clone size: few
CDR3 DNA: TGTGCCAGCAGCCCCCAAGACGGGGAGCAGTACTTC
CDR3 protein: CASSPQDGEQYF

J gene: TRBJ2-7
D gene: -
V gene: TRBV25-1
clone size: -
CDR3 DNA: TGTGCCAGCAGTGAATCAGGGTCCAAGATCCACGAGCAGTACTTC
CDR3 protein: CASSESGSKIHEQYF

J gene: TRBJ2-1
D gene: TRBD2
V gene: TRBV4-1
clone size: -
CDR3 DNA: TGCGCCAGCAGCCCCGAAGGACTAGCGGGACAGCAGTTCTTC
CDR3 protein: CASSPEGLAGQQFF